Shown below are 32 T cell receptor beta chains from a single sample sequenced in a study of shared clonotypes between healthy human individuals. CD8 cells regarded as naive lacked CD45RO, were positively chosen for CCR7, and omitted terminally differentiated effector memory CD45RA+ cells. The table came from immunoSEQ multiplex PCR; TCRdb's copy has only in-frame clones and leaves some out. The sample includes fewer than 800,000 clones, 90% to 95% of them seen just once. The specimen was naive CD8+ T cells sorted from blood. The receptor source for this set is a man aged 25 to 40 in good health.

This chain uses TRBV5-6 with TRBJ2-7; 9 nucleotides match TRBD1. The CDR3 sequence is 16 residues long. V gave up 4 bases and J gave up 4 bases; unmatched junction bases: 12. Germline CDR1 and CDR2: SGHDT and YYEEEE. The DNA for the CDR3 is TGTGCCAGCAGCCCAAATACCGGGACAGGGATTTACGAGCAGTACTTC. Amino acid sequence: CASSPNTGTGIYEQYF.

The rearrangement joins TRBV15 to TRBJ2-3, with 12 bases fitting TRBD1. Germline CDR1 LNHNV, CDR2 YYDKDF (reference sequence). The J segment lost 3 bases and the V segment lost 5 bases, leaving 3 bases of the junction unmatched. The CDR3 has 15 amino acids. The CDR3: CATSGTGGGTDTQYF. CDR3 sequence (DNA): TGTGCCACCAGCGGGACAGGGGGCGGGACAGATACGCAGTATTTT.

The genes are TRBV2 and TRBJ2-5, with a possible D match to TRBD1 (5 bases). Germline CDR1 and CDR2: SNHLY and FYNNEI. The CDR3 runs to 20 residues. V dropped 0 bases and J dropped 0 bases, with 23 bases sitting between them. CDR3 in DNA: TGTGCCAGCAGTGAAGCAAGGACACTCTTTCTCAGGTTGTACCAAGAGACCCAGTACTTC. It specifies CASSEARTLFLRLYQETQYF.

This clone was recorded at least ten times. This rearrangement joins TRBV7-9 to TRBJ2-1; TRBD1 agrees at 7 bases. Germline V lookup: CDR1 SEHNR, CDR2 FQNEAQ (reference sequence). The J segment lost 3 bases and the V segment lost 5 bases, leaving 10 bases of the junction unmatched. The CDR3 has 16 amino acids. The CDR3 nucleotides are TGTGCCAGCAGCATTGACAGGGTCTCATTCTACAATGAGCAGTTCTTC. Protein sequence: CASSIDRVSFYNEQFF.

This chain connects TRBV12-2 to TRBJ2-5. TRBV12-2 is a pseudogene. The CDR3 totals 17 residues. This chain's CDR3 is CASRPKVGLADQETQYF. CDR3 nucleotide sequence: TGTGCAAGTCGCCCCAAGGTGGGGCTAGCCGACCAAGAGACCCAGTACTTC.

In regard to this clone: This CDR3 is also generated by other DNA sequences in the sample. The chain has TRBV5-1 and TRBJ2-1; D gene unclear. Trimming pared 0 bases from V and 6 bases from J, leaving 4 bases between. Germline V gives CDR1 SGHRS, CDR2 YFSETQ. The CDR3 covers 12 residues. The CDR3 sequence: CASSLGGNEQFF. The CDR3 DNA is TGCGCCAGCAGCTTGGGGGGCAATGAGCAGTTCTTC. Filled out from reference TRBV5-1 and TRBJ2-1, the complete variable domain reads KAGVTQTPRYLIKTRGQQVTLSCSPISGHRSVSWYQQTPGQGLQFLFEYFSETQRNKGNFPGRFSGRQFSNSRSEMNVSTLELGDSALYLCASSLGGNEQFFGPGTRLTVL.

V gene TRBV27 combines with J gene TRBJ2-2; TRBD2 matches at 8 bases. This CDR3 has 16 amino acids. Germline V lookup: CDR1 MNHEY, CDR2 SMNVEV (reference sequence). The ends lost 3 bases at V and 4 bases at J; junction bases unmatched: 7. CDR3 nucleotide sequence: TGTGCCAGCAGTTTGAGTACCGGGACTAGCACCGGGGAGCTGTTTTTT. It is translated as CASSLSTGTSTGELFF.

The chain employs TRBV11-3 and TRBJ2-1; TRBD2 matches 13 bases. Trimming took 4 bases from V and 4 from J; bases not matched to a gene: 7. Germline V gene data show CDR1 as SGHNT and CDR2 as YENEEA. The CDR3 length is 17 residues. Here the CDR3 DNA reads TGTGCCAGCAGCTCCAGGACTAGCGGGAGACCGTACAATGAGCAGTTCTTC. It yields the protein CASSSRTSGRPYNEQFF.

This chain uses TRBV6-5 with TRBJ1-2; 7 nucleotides line up with TRBD1. Germline lookup yields CDR1 MNHEY and CDR2 SVGAGI. This CDR3 is 13 amino acids long. V lost 5 bases and J lost 4; bases outside the gene matches: 4. The CDR3: CASSQQGIYGYTF. CDR3 sequence (DNA): TGTGCCAGCAGTCAACAGGGGATCTATGGCTACACCTTC.

This clone was counted a single time. The chain links TRBV7-2 to TRBJ1-5, with TRBD1 identical over 7 bases. The CDR3 is 16 amino acids. In germline, CDR1 is SGHTA, CDR2 FQGNSA. The J segment lost 2 bases and the V segment lost 5 bases, leaving 9 bases of the junction unmatched. Here the CDR3 DNA reads TGTGCCAGCAGCGCAAGTGTTGGACAGGGCAATCAGCCCCAGCATTTT. Translation: CASSASVGQGNQPQHF.

This chain links TRBV27 with TRBJ2-7; D uncertain. There are 14 residues in the CDR3. Looked up from germline, CDR1 is MNHEY and CDR2 is SMNVEV (reference sequence). The V gene lost 3 bases and the J gene lost 2 bases, with 11 bases spanning the gap. The CDR3 DNA reads TGTGCCAGCAGTTTCTCGGATCCTACCTACGAGCAGTACTTC. Amino acids: CASSFSDPTYEQYF.

The V and J genes are TRBV4-3 and TRBJ1-3; tentative D call: TRBD1 (6 bases). Germline assignment: CDR1 LGHNA and CDR2 YSLEER. The CDR3 is 16 amino acids. V was cut by 3 bases and J by 4 bases, with 16 bases left in between. Here the CDR3 reads CASSQSTGMEGNTIYF. The CDR3 DNA sequence: TGCGCCAGCAGCCAGTCGACAGGAATGGAGGGAAACACCATATATTTT.

The gene calls are TRBV6-6 and TRBJ2-3, with 8 bases identical to TRBD2. V lost 6 bases, J lost 5 bases, and 10 bases stayed unmatched. Germline V gives CDR1 MNHNY, CDR2 SVGAGI (reference sequence). The CDR3 runs 15 residues. CDR3 in amino acids: CASRELAGMLDTQYF. CDR3 sequence (DNA): TGTGCCAGCAGAGAATTAGCGGGGATGTTAGATACGCAGTATTTT.

The rearrangement joins TRBV14 to TRBJ2-1; D may be TRBD2 (6 bases). Germline CDR1 reads SGHDN; CDR2 reads FVKESK. V lost 5 bases and J 0 bases, leaving 14 bases between the germline ends. The CDR3 runs 16 residues. The CDR3 DNA follows: TGTGCCAGCAGCTGGGGACTGCTAAGCTCCTACAATGAGCAGTTCTTC. Encoded protein: CASSWGLLSSYNEQFF.

The chain couples TRBV5-5 to TRBJ2-7; D may be TRBD1 (6 bases). The CDR3 runs 14 residues. V lost 4 bases to trimming and J lost 7 bases, with 18 bases between them. CDR1 and CDR2 from the germline V gene are SGHKS and YYEKEE (reference sequence). The chain's CDR3 is CASSPTGPSKEQYF. DNA for the CDR3: TGTGCCAGCAGCCCGACAGGCCCCTCAAAAGAGCAGTACTTC.

This chain links TRBV27 with TRBJ2-1, with 10 bases that match TRBD2. This CDR3 contains 15 residues. Germline lookup yields CDR1 MNHEY and CDR2 SMNVEV (reference sequence). J was trimmed by 9 bases and V by 5 bases; bases with no gene match: 10. CDR3 nucleotide sequence: TGTGCCAGCAGTCCGCTAGCGGGAGCAGAGGTTGAGCAGTTCTTC. Translation gives CASSPLAGAEVEQFF.

In regard to this clone: Additional DNA sequences in this sample encode the identical CDR3. The rearrangement uses TRBV29-1 and TRBJ2-1, with 9 bases lining up with TRBD2. With V trimmed by 7 bases and J by 1 base, 5 bases remained unmatched. The CDR3 runs 14 residues. Germline CDR1 is SQVTM and CDR2 is ANQGSEA. CDR3 residues: CSGGLAGSYNEQFF. The CDR3 DNA reads as TGCAGCGGGGGGCTAGCGGGGTCCTACAATGAGCAGTTCTTC.

The rearrangement uses TRBV5-1 and TRBJ2-1; 11 bases fit TRBD2. This CDR3 has 15 residues. Germline V lookup: CDR1 SGHRS, CDR2 YFSETQ. The V segment lost 5 bases and the J segment 4 bases; nucleotides outside the gene matches: 5. CDR3 nucleotide sequence: TGCGCCAGCAGTCGGGGACTAGCGGCTTACAATGAGCAGTTCTTC. Amino acids: CASSRGLAAYNEQFF.

Of note for this clone: Other DNA variants within this sample encode the same CDR3. The chain carries TRBV19 and TRBJ2-3; D unresolved. V dropped 1 base and J dropped 2 bases, with 4 bases sitting between them. The CDR3 totals 13 residues. Germline CDR1 is LNHDA and CDR2 is SQIVND (reference sequence). The CDR3 coding sequence is TGTGCCAGTAGTATAGTCACCACAGATACGCAGTATTTT. This sequence encodes CASSIVTTDTQYF.

CDR3 sequence: CAWSVRTTVFEQYF. CDR3 in DNA: TGTGCCTGGAGTGTAAGGACTACCGTTTTCGAGCAGTACTTC. The chain uses TRBV30 and TRBJ2-7; tentatively, D is TRBD2 (6 bases). V gave up 0 bases and J gave up 6 bases, with 15 bases separating them. The CDR3 loop spans 14 amino acids. From germline, CDR1 is GTSNPN and CDR2 SVGIG (reference sequence).

This clone was counted a few times. This chain uses TRBV2 with TRBJ1-2; 10 bases are a match to TRBD1. J lost 4 bases, V lost 3 bases, and 2 bases had no gene match. The CDR3 extends over 14 amino acids. The germline gives CDR1 SNHLY, CDR2 FYNNEI. Written as DNA, the CDR3 is TGTGCCAGCAGTGACGACAGGGGGCTCTATGGCTACACCTTC. This gives the protein CASSDDRGLYGYTF.

This rearrangement joins TRBV9 to TRBJ2-1, with 7 positions matching TRBD2. Germline V lookup: CDR1 SGDLS, CDR2 YYNGEE. The CDR3 is 14 amino acids. Losses at the gene ends were 4 bases for V and 9 bases for J; bases not matched to a gene: 10. The CDR3 bases are TGTGCCAGCAGCCCACACTCCACTAGCGCTGAGCAGTTCTTC. Translating it yields CASSPHSTSAEQFF.

The gene calls are TRBV4-1 and TRBJ2-3; a weak D match, TRBD2 (5 bases). The CDR3 loop spans 15 amino acids. Trimming cost V 0 bases and J 2 bases, with 9 bases left between them. Germline V lookup: CDR1 MGHRA, CDR2 YSYEKL. The chain's CDR3 is CASSQDLAPTDTQYF. CDR3 sequence (DNA): TGCGCCAGCAGCCAAGATCTAGCCCCCACAGATACGCAGTATTTT.

The chain uses TRBV21-1 and TRBJ2-7; TRBD2 was called by the table and not checked on the DNA. TRBV21-1 is tagged as a pseudogene. There are 18 residues in the CDR3. CDR3 in DNA: TGTGCCAGCAGCAAAGATGTGAGCGGGAGGGGTTTCGCCTACGAGCAGTACTTC. Its translation is CASSKDVSGRGFAYEQYF.

The J gene is TRBJ1-2, the V gene TRBV30; 12 bases align to TRBD1. V dropped 0 bases and J dropped 7; count of bases not matched to a gene: 12. The CDR3 covers 17 residues. Germline V lookup: CDR1 GTSNPN, CDR2 SVGIG (reference sequence). The CDR3 DNA reads TGTGCCTGGAGTGTAGATTCCGGGACAGGGGGCTGGGGTGGCTACACCTTC. It codes for CAWSVDSGTGGWGGYTF.

The CDR3 sequence is CASSIALAGTDTQYF. The CDR3 bases are TGTGCCAGTAGTATAGCCCTAGCGGGCACAGATACGCAGTATTTT. The chain combines TRBV19 with TRBJ2-3, with 7 bases matching TRBD2. CDR1 is LNHDA and CDR2 is SQIVND in the germline V gene (reference sequence). This CDR3 region has 15 residues. The J segment lost 1 base and the V segment lost 1 base, leaving 2 bases of the junction unmatched.

The rearrangement links TRBV12-1 to TRBJ2-7; the table's D call of TRBD1 was not tested on the DNA. TRBV12-1 is a pseudogene. The CDR3 consists of 13 residues. The CDR3 DNA sequence: TGTGCCATATCCCAGACAGACTTCTACGAGCAGTACTTC. Translated, it gives CAISQTDFYEQYF.

V is TRBV5-1 and J is TRBJ1-2; maybe TRBD1 (5 bases). The germline V gene encodes CDR1 SGHRS and CDR2 YFSETQ. The V and J ends lost 0 bases and 0 bases respectively, with 12 bases between them. The CDR3 totals 16 residues. CDR3 DNA: TGCGCCAGCAGCTTGGATCGGACATCCCCTAACTATGGCTACACCTTC. Its protein product is CASSLDRTSPNYGYTF.

This clone was found once. This sequence joins TRBV6-5 and TRBJ1-4; no clear D gene. V lost 1 base, J lost 0 bases, and 6 bases lay in between. Germline lookup yields CDR1 MNHEY and CDR2 SVGAGI. This CDR3 has 15 residues. CDR3: CASSYLEATNEKLFF. CDR3 sequence (DNA): TGTGCCAGCAGTTACTTGGAAGCAACTAATGAAAAACTGTTTTTT.

V usage is TRBV5-5 and J usage is TRBJ2-7, with D possibly being TRBD1 or TRBD2 (5 bases each). Germline CDR1 SGHKS, CDR2 YYEKEE (reference sequence). V lost 4 bases and J 2 bases, leaving 13 bases between the germline ends. CDR3 size: 14 residues. The CDR3 DNA is TGTGCCAGCAGCGGGGAGAACAGGCCCTACGAGCAGTACTTC. It specifies CASSGENRPYEQYF.

V usage is TRBV7-6 and J usage is TRBJ2-5; perhaps D is TRBD1 or TRBD2 (7 bases each). The CDR3 is 16 residues long. Germline V gene lookup returns CDR1 SGHVS and CDR2 FNYEAQ. The V and J ends lost 6 bases and 2 bases respectively, with 19 bases between them. This CDR3 is CASRFSGGTAQETQYF. The CDR3 coding sequence is TGTGCCAGCAGGTTCTCCGGGGGGACAGCGCAAGAGACCCAGTACTTC. The variable domain in full, completed from reference TRBV7-6 and TRBJ2-5, reads GAGVSQSPRYKVTKRGQDVALRCDPISGHVSLYWYRQALGQGPEFLTYFNYEAQQDKSGLPNDRFSAERPEGSISTLTIQRTEQRDSAMYRCASRFSGGTAQETQYFGPGTRLLVL.

The rearrangement links TRBV6-6 to TRBJ1-2; D might be TRBD1 (6 bases). CDR3 length equals 15 residues. The V and J ends lost 6 bases and 0 bases respectively, with 14 bases between them. Germline CDR1 and CDR2: MNHNY and SVGAGI (reference sequence). CDR3 residues: CASSPREGANYGYTF. The CDR3, as DNA: TGTGCCAGCAGCCCCCGCGAGGGGGCTAACTATGGCTACACCTTC.